This T cell receptor beta chain was recorded in a study of blood T cell repertoires in COVID-19. Overall study context: T cells, B-cell-depleted T cells, or PBMCs provided the cDNA or gDNA that served as material.

Germline CDR1 reads SGHRS; CDR2 reads YFSETQ. CDR3 length: 14 amino acids. Trimming stripped 7 bases from V and 9 bases from J, with 20 bases between. Using immunoSEQ multiplex PCR, the repertoire was profiled, and TCRdb retains in-frame clones only, with some absent. This sample yields some 400,000 clones, of which more than 85% are seen a single time; 0.7% to 0.95% belongs to the top ten. Sequencing was carried out using PBMCs or T cells enriched from blood (not recorded which). The sequence came from a woman aged 35 to 49 who had been exposed to COVID-19. This chain connects TRBV5-1 to TRBJ2-1, with D maybe TRBD1 (5 bases). CDR3 DNA sequence: TGCGCCAGCGCTATTGGAAGCAGGGATGGTGAGCAGTTCTTC. This sequence encodes CASAIGSRDGEQFF.